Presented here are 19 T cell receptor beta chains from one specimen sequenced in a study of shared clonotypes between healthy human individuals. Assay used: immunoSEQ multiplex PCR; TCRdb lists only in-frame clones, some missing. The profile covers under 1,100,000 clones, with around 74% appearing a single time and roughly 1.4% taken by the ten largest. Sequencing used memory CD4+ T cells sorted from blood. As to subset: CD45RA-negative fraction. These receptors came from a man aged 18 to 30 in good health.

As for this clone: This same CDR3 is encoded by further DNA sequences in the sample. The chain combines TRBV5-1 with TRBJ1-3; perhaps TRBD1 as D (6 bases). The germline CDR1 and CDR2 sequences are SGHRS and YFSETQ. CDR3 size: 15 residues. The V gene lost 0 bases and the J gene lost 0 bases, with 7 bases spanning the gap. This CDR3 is CASSLEGGSGNTIYF. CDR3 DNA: TGCGCCAGCAGCTTGGAAGGGGGCTCTGGAAACACCATATATTTT.

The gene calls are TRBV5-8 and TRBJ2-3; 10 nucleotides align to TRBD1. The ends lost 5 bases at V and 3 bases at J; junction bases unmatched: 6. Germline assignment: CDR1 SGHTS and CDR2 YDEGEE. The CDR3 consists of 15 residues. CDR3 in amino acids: CASRLTGQGTDTQYF. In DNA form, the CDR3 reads TGTGCCAGCAGACTGACGGGACAGGGGACAGATACGCAGTATTTT.

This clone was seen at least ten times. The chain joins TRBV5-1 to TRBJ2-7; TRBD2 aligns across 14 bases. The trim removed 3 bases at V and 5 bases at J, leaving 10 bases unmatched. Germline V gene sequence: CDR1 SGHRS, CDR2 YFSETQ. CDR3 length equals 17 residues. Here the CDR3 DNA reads TGCGCCAGCAGCTCCGGACTAGCGGGGGGAACCTTACACGAGCAGTACTTC. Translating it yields CASSSGLAGGTLHEQYF.

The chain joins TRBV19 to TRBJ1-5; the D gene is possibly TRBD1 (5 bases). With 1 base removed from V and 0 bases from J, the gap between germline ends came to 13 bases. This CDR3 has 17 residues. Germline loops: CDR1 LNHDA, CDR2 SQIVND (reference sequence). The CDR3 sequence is CASSIVGQRDSNQPQHF. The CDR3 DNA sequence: TGTGCCAGTAGTATAGTGGGGCAGAGAGATAGCAATCAGCCCCAGCATTTT.

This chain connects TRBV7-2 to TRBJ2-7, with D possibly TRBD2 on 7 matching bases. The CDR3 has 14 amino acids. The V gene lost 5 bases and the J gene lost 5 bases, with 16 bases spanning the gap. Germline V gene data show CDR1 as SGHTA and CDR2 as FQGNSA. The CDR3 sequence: CASSGGGAHHEQYF. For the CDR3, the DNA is TGTGCCAGCAGCGGGGGGGGCGCCCATCACGAGCAGTACTTC.

The DNA of the CDR3 is TGTGCCAGCAGTTTAGGGCACAGGGGGGGCAATCAGCCCCAGCATTTT. It translates to CASSLGHRGGNQPQHF. The chain links TRBV28 to TRBJ1-5; TRBD1 matches 8 bases. V shed 2 bases and J 2 bases; nucleotides not matched to a gene: 5. Germline V gives CDR1 MDHEN, CDR2 SYDVKM. This CDR3 contains 16 residues.

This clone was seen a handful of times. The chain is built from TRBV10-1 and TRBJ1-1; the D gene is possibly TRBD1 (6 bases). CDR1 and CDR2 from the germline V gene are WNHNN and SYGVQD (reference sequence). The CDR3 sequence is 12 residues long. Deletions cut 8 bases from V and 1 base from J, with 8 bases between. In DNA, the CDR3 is TGCGCCAGCCAAGGGGGGAACACTGAAGCTTTCTTT. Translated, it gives CASQGGNTEAFF.

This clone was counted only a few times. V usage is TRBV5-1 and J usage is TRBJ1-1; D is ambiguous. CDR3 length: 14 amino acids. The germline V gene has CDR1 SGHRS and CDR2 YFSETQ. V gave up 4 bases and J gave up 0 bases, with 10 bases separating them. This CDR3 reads CASSAQSVNTEAFF. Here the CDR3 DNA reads TGCGCCAGCAGCGCCCAGTCCGTGAACACTGAAGCTTTCTTT.

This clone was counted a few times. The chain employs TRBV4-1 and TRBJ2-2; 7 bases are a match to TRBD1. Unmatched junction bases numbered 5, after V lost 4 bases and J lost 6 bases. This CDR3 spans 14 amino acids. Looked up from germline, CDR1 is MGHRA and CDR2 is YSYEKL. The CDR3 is CASSRIQGAGELFF. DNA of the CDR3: TGCGCCAGCAGCCGAATTCAGGGGGCCGGGGAGCTGTTTTTT.

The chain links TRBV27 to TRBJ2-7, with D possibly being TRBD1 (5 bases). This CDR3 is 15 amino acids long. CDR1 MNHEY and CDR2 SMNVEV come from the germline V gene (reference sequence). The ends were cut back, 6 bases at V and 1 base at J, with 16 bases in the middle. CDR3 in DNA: TGTGCCAGCAGCCCCTTGGGCACAGGTTCCTACGAGCAGTACTTC. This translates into CASSPLGTGSYEQYF.

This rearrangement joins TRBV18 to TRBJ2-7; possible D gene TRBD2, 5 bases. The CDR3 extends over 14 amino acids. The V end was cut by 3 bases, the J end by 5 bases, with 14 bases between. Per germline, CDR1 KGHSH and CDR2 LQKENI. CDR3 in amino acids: CASSPQTIQNEQYF. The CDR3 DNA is TGTGCCAGCTCACCCCAGACTATTCAGAACGAGCAGTACTTC. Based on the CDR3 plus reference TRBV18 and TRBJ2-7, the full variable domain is NAGVMQNPRHLVRRRGQEARLRCSPMKGHSHVYWYRQLPEEGLKFMVYLQKENIIDESGMPKERFSAEFPKEGPSILRIQQVVRGDSAAYFCASSPQTIQNEQYFGPGTRLTVT.

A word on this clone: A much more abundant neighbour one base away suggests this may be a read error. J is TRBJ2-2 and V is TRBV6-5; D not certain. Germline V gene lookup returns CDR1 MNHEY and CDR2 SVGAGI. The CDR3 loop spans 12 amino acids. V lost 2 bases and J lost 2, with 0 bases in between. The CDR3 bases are TGTGCCAGCAGTTACAACACCGGGGAGCTGTTTTTT. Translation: CASSYNTGELFF.

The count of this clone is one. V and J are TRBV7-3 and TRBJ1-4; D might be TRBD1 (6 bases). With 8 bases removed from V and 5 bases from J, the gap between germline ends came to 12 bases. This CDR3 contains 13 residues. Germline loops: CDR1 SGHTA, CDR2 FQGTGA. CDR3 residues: CASDETGNEKLFF. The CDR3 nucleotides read TGTGCCAGCGATGAGACAGGCAATGAAAAACTGTTTTTT.

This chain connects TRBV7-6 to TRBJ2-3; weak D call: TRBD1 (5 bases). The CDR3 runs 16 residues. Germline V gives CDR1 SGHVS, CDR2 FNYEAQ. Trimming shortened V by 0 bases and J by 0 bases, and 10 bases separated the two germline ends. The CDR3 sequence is CASSLAAGSSTDTQYF. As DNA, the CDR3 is TGTGCCAGCAGCTTAGCGGCAGGGTCTAGCACAGATACGCAGTATTTT.

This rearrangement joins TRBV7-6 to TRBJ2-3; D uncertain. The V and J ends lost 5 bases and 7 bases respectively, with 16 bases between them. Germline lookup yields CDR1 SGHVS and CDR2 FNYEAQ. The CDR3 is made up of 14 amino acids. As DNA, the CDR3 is TGTGCCAGCAGCCTTGTAGGGTGGCCTAATACGCAGTATTTT. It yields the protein CASSLVGWPNTQYF.

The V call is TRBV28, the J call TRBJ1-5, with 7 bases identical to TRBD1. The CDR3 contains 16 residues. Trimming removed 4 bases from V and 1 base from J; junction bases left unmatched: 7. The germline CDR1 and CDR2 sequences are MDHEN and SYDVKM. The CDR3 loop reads CASSSWEGASNQPQHF. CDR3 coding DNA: TGTGCCAGCAGTTCCTGGGAGGGGGCGAGCAATCAGCCCCAGCATTTT.

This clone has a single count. The CDR3 sequence: CASSFQGAGETQYF. DNA for the CDR3: TGTGCCAGCAGCTTTCAGGGGGCTGGGGAGACCCAGTACTTC. V gene TRBV5-4 combines with J gene TRBJ2-5, with 8 bases that match TRBD1. Germline lookup yields CDR1 SGHNT and CDR2 YYREEE (reference sequence). V gave up 2 bases and J gave up 5 bases; unmatched junction bases: 5. The CDR3 has 14 residues. Based on the CDR3 plus reference TRBV5-4 and TRBJ2-5, the full variable domain is ETGVTQSPTHLIKTRGQQVTLRCSSQSGHNTVSWYQQALGQGPQFIFQYYREEENGRGNFPPRFSGLQFPNYSSELNVNALELDDSALYLCASSFQGAGETQYFGPGTRLLVL.

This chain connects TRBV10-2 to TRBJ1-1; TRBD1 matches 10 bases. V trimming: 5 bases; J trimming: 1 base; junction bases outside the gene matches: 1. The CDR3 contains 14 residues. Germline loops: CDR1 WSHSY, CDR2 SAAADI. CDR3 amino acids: CASSRQGANTEAFF. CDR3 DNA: TGCGCCAGCAGTAGACAGGGGGCGAACACTGAAGCTTTCTTT.

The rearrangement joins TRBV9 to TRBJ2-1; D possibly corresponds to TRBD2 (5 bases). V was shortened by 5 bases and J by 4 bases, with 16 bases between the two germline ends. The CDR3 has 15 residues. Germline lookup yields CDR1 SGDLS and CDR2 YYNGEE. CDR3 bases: TGTGCCAGCAGTCCCACGGGTGAGCGGTACAATGAGCAGTTCTTC. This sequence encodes CASSPTGERYNEQFF.